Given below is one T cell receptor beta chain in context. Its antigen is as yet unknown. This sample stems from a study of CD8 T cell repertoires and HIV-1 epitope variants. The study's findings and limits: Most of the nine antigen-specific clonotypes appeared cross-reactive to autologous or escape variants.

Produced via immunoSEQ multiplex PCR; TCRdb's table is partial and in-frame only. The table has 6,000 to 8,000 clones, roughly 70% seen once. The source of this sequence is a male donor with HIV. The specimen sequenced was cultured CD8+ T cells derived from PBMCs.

The CDR3 region is CASSETTSGRETQYF. The CDR3 nucleotides are TGTGCCAGCAGTGAAACGACTAGCGGGAGAGAGACCCAGTACTTC. The rearrangement uses TRBV2 and TRBJ2-5; 12 bases agree with TRBD2. Trimming removed 2 bases from V and 4 bases from J; junction bases left unmatched: 2. The CDR3 is 15 amino acids. The V gene's germline CDR1 is SNHLY and CDR2 FYNNEI. Full variable domain (missing parts from reference TRBV2 and TRBJ2-5): EPEVTQTPSHQVTQMGQEVILRCVPISNHLYFYWYRQILGQKVEFLVSFYNNEISEKSEIFDDQFSVERPDGSNFTLKIRSTKLEDSAMYFCASSETTSGRETQYFGPGTRLLVL.